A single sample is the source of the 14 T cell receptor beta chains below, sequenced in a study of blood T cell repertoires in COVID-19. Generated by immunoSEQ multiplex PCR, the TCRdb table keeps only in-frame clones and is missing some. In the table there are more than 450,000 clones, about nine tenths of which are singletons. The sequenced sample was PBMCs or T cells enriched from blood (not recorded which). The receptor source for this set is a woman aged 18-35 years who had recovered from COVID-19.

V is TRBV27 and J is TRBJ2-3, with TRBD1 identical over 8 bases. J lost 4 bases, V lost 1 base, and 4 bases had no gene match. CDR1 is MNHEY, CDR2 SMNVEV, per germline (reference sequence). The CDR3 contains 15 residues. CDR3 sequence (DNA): TGTGCCAGCAGTTTATGGCAGGGGGCTGCAGATACGCAGTATTTT. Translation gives CASSLWQGAADTQYF.

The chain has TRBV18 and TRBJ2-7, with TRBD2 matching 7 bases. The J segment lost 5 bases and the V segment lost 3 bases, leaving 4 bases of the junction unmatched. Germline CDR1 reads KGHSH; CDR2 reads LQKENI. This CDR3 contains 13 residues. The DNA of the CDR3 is TGTGCCAGCTCACCGACAGCGGGGAACGAGCAGTACTTC. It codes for CASSPTAGNEQYF.

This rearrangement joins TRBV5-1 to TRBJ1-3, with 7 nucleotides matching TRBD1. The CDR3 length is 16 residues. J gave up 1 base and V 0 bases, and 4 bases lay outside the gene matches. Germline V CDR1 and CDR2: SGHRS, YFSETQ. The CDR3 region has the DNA TGCGCCAGCAGCTTGGGACAGGGACGATCTGGAAACACCATATATTTT. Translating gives CASSLGQGRSGNTIYF. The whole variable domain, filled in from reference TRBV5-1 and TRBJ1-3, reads KAGVTQTPRYLIKTRGQQVTLSCSPISGHRSVSWYQQTPGQGLQFLFEYFSETQRNKGNFPGRFSGRQFSNSRSEMNVSTLELGDSALYLCASSLGQGRSGNTIYFGEGSWLTVV.

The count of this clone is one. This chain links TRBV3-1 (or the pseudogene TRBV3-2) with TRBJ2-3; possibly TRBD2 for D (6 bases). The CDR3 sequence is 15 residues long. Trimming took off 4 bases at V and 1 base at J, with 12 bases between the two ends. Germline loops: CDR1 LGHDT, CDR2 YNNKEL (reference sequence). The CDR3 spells CASSPPQRGTDTQYF. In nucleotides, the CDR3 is TGTGCCAGCAGCCCCCCCCAGCGGGGCACAGATACGCAGTATTTT.

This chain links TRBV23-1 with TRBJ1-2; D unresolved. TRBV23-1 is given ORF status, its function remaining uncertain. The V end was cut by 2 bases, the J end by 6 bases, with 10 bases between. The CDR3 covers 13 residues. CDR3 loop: CASSQVQHDGYTF. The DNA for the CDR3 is TGCGCCAGCAGTCAAGTACAGCACGATGGCTACACCTTC.

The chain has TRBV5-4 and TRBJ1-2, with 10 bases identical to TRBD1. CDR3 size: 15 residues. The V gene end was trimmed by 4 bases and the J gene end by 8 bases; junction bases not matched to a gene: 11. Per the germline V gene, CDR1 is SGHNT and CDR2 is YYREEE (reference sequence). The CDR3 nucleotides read TGTGCCAGCAGCCCAAGACAGGGGGCGGTCTTAGGCTACACCTTC. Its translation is CASSPRQGAVLGYTF.

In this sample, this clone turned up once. CDR3 loop: CASSQVGTDRGYGYTF. As DNA, the CDR3 is TGTGCCAGCTCCCAAGTTGGGACAGACAGAGGCTATGGCTACACCTTC. This rearrangement joins TRBV18 to TRBJ1-2; 7 bases are shared with TRBD1. The CDR3 totals 16 residues. Germline values: CDR1 KGHSH, CDR2 LQKENI. The ends lost 6 bases at V and 4 bases at J; junction bases unmatched: 14. The whole variable domain, remainder taken from reference TRBV18 and TRBJ1-2, is NAGVMQNPRHLVRRRGQEARLRCSPMKGHSHVYWYRQLPEEGLKFMVYLQKENIIDESGMPKERFSAEFPKEGPSILRIQQVVRGDSAAYFCASSQVGTDRGYGYTFGSGTRLTVV.

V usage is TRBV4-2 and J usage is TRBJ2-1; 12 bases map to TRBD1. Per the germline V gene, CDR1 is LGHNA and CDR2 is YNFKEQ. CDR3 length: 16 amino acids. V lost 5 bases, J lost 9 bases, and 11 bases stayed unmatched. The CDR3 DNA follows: TGTGCCAGCAGCACCCGGGACAGGGGGCAGGATGGTGAGCAGTTCTTC. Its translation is CASSTRDRGQDGEQFF.

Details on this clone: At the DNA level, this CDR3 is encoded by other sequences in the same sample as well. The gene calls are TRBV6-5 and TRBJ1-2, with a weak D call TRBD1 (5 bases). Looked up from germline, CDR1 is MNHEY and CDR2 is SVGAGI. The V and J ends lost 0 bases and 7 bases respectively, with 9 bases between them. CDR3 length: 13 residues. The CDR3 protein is CASSYSRGGGYTF. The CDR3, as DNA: TGTGCCAGCAGTTACTCGAGGGGAGGTGGCTACACCTTC.

CDR3 bases: TGTGCCAGCAGCTTAGACGATCCGGGACAGCTCAACACTGAAGCTTTCTTT. It encodes CASSLDDPGQLNTEAFF. The chain is built from TRBV11-2 and TRBJ1-1, with TRBD1 identical over 7 bases. Germline CDR1 is SGHAT and CDR2 is FQNNGV. Losses at the gene ends were 0 bases for V and 2 bases for J; bases not matched to a gene: 9. The CDR3 contains 17 residues.

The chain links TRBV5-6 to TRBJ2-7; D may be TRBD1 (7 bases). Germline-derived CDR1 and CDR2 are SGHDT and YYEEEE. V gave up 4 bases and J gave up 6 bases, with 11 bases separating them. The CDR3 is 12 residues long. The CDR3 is CASSPQGGEQYF. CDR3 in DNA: TGTGCCAGCAGCCCGCAGGGGGGCGAGCAGTACTTC.

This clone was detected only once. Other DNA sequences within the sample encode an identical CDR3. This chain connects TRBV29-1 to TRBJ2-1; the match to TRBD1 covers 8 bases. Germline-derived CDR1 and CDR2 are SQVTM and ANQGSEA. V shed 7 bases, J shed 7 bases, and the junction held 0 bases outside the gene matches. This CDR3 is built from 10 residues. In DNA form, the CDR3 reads TGCAGCGGGACAGGGAATGAGCAGTTCTTC. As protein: CSGTGNEQFF.

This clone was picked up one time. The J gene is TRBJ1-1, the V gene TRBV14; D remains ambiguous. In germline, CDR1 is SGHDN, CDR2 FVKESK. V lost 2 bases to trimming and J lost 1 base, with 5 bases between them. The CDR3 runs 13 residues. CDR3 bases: TGTGCCAGCAGCCAATATTGGAACACTGAAGCTTTCTTT. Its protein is CASSQYWNTEAFF.

The CDR3 protein is CASTLPTGSNSPLHF. CDR3 nucleotides: TGTGCCAGCACCCTCCCGACAGGGTCCAATTCACCCCTCCACTTT. The V call is TRBV6-5, the J call TRBJ1-6, with 7 bases that match TRBD1. V gave up 7 bases and J gave up 7 bases; unmatched junction bases: 10. The CDR3 contains 15 residues. Germline V gene sequence: CDR1 MNHEY, CDR2 SVGAGI.